The next 25 T cell receptor gamma chains were all read from a single sample in a study of gamma delta lymphoproliferative disorders and STAT genes. TCRdb called clones from the multiplex PCR reads again using CATT. The sample consists of under 3,500 gamma-chain clones, approximately 8% of them appearing once. The receptor sequences were amplified from genomic DNA of peripheral blood mononuclear cells. The source material was blood. The source is a human donor in good health.

This clone is medium-sized (0.01 to 0.1%) by share. The gene calls are TRGV10 and TRGJ1 or TRGJ2. Here the J gene was assigned by germline matching of the DNA, as TCRdb has none. TRGV10 is filed as an ORF, its function uncertain. The CDR3 consists of 13 residues. After removal of 8 bases from V and 0 bases from J, the junction contained 5 bases not matched to a gene. CDR3 bases: TGTGCTGCGTGGGACGCGAATTATTATAAGAAACTCTTT. Encoded protein: CAAWDANYYKKLF.

In its sample, this clone ranks as medium-sized. The rearrangement uses TRGV4 and TRGJ1 or TRGJ2. TCRdb carries no J gene annotation; the J gene was assigned here by matching the DNA with germline. The ends lost 2 bases at V and 2 bases at J; junction bases unmatched: 6. Germline V gene data show CDR1 as EGSTGY and CDR2 as YDSYTSSV. The CDR3 spans 14 residues. The DNA of the CDR3 is TGTGCCACCTGGGATGAAAGATATTATTATAAGAAACTCTTT. It codes for CATWDERYYYKKLF.

This clone counts as medium-sized. This sequence joins TRGV8 and TRGJ1 or TRGJ2. Here the J gene came from matching the DNA to germline, since TCRdb omits it. The germline V gene encodes CDR1 VENAVY and CDR2 YDSYNSRV. The CDR3 is 14 amino acids. Trimming cost V 3 bases and J 3 bases; bases outside gene matches: 8. CDR3 sequence: CATWDGTGYYKKLF. CDR3 nucleotide sequence: TGTGCCACCTGGGATGGGACCGGTTATTATAAGAAACTCTTT.

This clone is labeled medium-sized. The gene calls are TRGV11 and TRGJ1 or TRGJ2. No J segment appears in TCRdb, so it was assigned here by matching the sequence to germline. TRGV11 counts as an open reading frame of uncertain function. The V gene end was trimmed by 12 bases and the J gene end by 0 bases; junction bases not matched to a gene: 11. The CDR3 runs to 14 residues. The CDR3 DNA reads as TGTGCCTGCCCGAGCGATCAGAATTATTATAAGAAACTCTTT. Residues: CACPSDQNYYKKLF.

This clone is categorized as medium-sized (0.01 to 0.1%). The gene calls are TRGV4 and TRGJ1 or TRGJ2. Matching the DNA to germline supplied the J gene, which TCRdb does not give. CDR3 length equals 13 residues. Germline V CDR1 and CDR2: EGSTGY, YDSYTSSV. J gave up 7 bases and V 2 bases, and 8 bases lay outside the gene matches. CDR3 nucleotide sequence: TGTGCCACCTGGGATGCCCCCCCGTATAAGAAACTCTTT. Protein: CATWDAPPYKKLF.

This clone is judged medium-sized. The genes are TRGV9 and TRGJ1 or TRGJ2. The J gene was missing in TCRdb and was found by matching the end of the DNA to germline. V shed 3 bases and J 10 bases; nucleotides not matched to a gene: 15. CDR1 GITISATS and CDR2 ISYDGTV come from the germline V gene (reference sequence). This CDR3 is 14 amino acids long. CDR3 residues: CALWEPIPPPKKLF. The CDR3 nucleotides read TGTGCCTTGTGGGAGCCAATACCTCCTCCCAAGAAACTCTTT.

This clone is medium-sized. The chain recombines TRGV9 with TRGJP1. TCRdb does not report a J gene; here it was assigned by matching the DNA to germline references. The germline V gene encodes CDR1 GITISATS and CDR2 ISYDGTV (reference sequence). The V gene end was trimmed by 1 base and the J gene end by 4 bases; junction bases not matched to a gene: 3. The CDR3 extends over 14 amino acids. The CDR3 DNA sequence: TGTGCCTTGTGGGAGGTAAGCACTGGTTGGTTCAAGATATTT. This encodes CALWEVSTGWFKIF.

In its sample, this clone ranks as medium-sized. This chain joins TRGV5 and TRGJ1 or TRGJ2. No J segment appears in TCRdb, so it was assigned here by matching the sequence to germline. Trimming at V came to 0 bases and at J to 3 bases, leaving 5 bases not matched to a gene. Germline CDR1 is VINAFY and CDR2 is YDVSNSKD. The CDR3 runs to 14 residues. The CDR3, as DNA: TGTGCCACCTGGGACAGGCTCCGTTATTATAAGAAACTCTTT. Its translation: CATWDRLRYYKKLF.

This clone turned up a few times. TCRdb shows a much larger clone's protein in place of this DNA's translation, and the two differ at residue 13, likely through a read error; the protein shown is translated from the DNA. V usage is TRGV10 and J usage is TRGJP1. TCRdb is silent on the J gene; assignment here came from matching the DNA to germline. TRGV10 is reported as an ORF; its role is uncertain. The CDR3 runs 16 residues. The CDR3 coding sequence is TGTGCTGCGTGGGATTATCGGGGGACCACTGGTTGGTACAAGATATTT. The encoded protein is CAAWDYRGTTGWYKIF.

By sample share, this clone is medium-sized. This chain joins TRGV2 and TRGJ1 or TRGJ2. Assignment of the J gene here rests on matching the DNA to germline, because TCRdb gives none. The CDR3 sequence is 17 residues long. V shed 0 bases, J shed 3 bases, and the junction held 14 bases outside the gene matches. Germline lookup yields CDR1 EGSNGY and CDR2 YDSYNSKV. The CDR3 nucleotides are TGTGCCACCTGGGACGGGCCCGCCAGAGTCAGTTATTATAAGAAACTCTTT. Its protein product is CATWDGPARVSYYKKLF.

This clone was detected a few times. It is unclear where the CDR3 begins or ends on the DNA, so no DNA is shown, and the CDR3 is as TCRdb lists it. The V gene is TRGV11; the J gene was not called. TRGV11 is classed as an ORF, of uncertain function. Both ends counted, the CDR3 spans 17 residues. The CDR3 is CTTVPAGAESSDWIKTF.

This clone has a count of ten or more. The germline gene is not matched at one end of the junction; a read error may be the cause. The chain employs TRGV8 and TRGJ1 or TRGJ2. In the absence of a J gene in TCRdb, the DNA was matched to germline to assign it here. The V gene's germline CDR1 is VENAVY and CDR2 YDSYNSRV. The CDR3 has 14 residues. The CDR3 is CATWDERYDYKKLF. The CDR3 region has the DNA TGTGCCACTTGGGACGAACGTTATGATTATAAGAAACTCTTT.

Details on this clone: The sample holds other DNA sequences that translate to the same CDR3. J is TRGJP1 and V is TRGV4. TCRdb is silent on the J gene; assignment here came from matching the DNA to germline. With 4 bases clipped from V and 12 bases from J, the junction kept 8 bases outside the gene matches. Germline V gene lookup returns CDR1 EGSTGY and CDR2 YDSYTSSV. The CDR3 is made up of 12 amino acids. CDR3 region: CATWDGRGFKIF. The DNA of the CDR3 is TGTGCCACCTGGGACGGCAGGGGGTTCAAGATATTT.

The rearrangement links TRGV10 to TRGJP1. The J gene is not listed in TCRdb, so it was assigned here from a DNA match to germline. TRGV10 is treated as an ORF (open reading frame) with a function not yet certain. This CDR3 is 14 amino acids long. For the CDR3, the DNA is TGTGCCGCCCCATTATATACCACTGGTTGGTTCAAGATATTT. It translates to CAAPLYTTGWFKIF.

This clone is medium-sized by share. The same CDR3 is also encoded by other DNA sequences in this sample. This rearrangement joins TRGV8 to TRGJP1. The J gene, left out of TCRdb, was set here by checking the DNA against germline. Germline CDR1 reads VENAVY; CDR2 reads YDSYNSRV. V was pared by 2 bases and J by 5 bases, with 2 bases of the junction left unmatched. CDR3 size: 13 residues. The CDR3 loop reads CATWDKTGWFKIF. The CDR3 DNA follows: TGTGCCACCTGGGATAAGACTGGTTGGTTCAAGATATTT.

This clone is medium-sized within its sample. This chain uses TRGV5 with TRGJ1 or TRGJ2. Since TCRdb gives no J gene, matching the DNA to germline was used here to assign it. This CDR3 has 14 residues. In germline, CDR1 is VINAFY, CDR2 YDVSNSKD. V shed 3 bases, J shed 1 base, and the junction held 6 bases outside the gene matches. The CDR3 region is CATWDGSNYYKKLF. The DNA for the CDR3 is TGTGCCACCTGGGACGGCTCTAATTATTATAAGAAACTCTTT.

This clone came up a few times. TCRdb records a much larger clone's protein for this DNA, with a difference at residue 5 that likely arises from a read error; the protein given is the translation of the DNA. No J gene call was made, and the V gene is TRGV2. This CDR3 has 11 residues. Germline V CDR1 and CDR2: EGSNGY, YDSYNSKV. This CDR3 reads CATWGANLGLF. CDR3 nucleotide sequence: TGTGCCACCTGGGGCGCCAACCTGGGCCTCTTT.

Relative to its sample, this clone is medium-sized. This chain joins TRGV2 and TRGJ1 or TRGJ2. The J gene comes from matching the DNA to germline here; TCRdb lacks it. The CDR3 is 13 amino acids. After removal of 0 bases from V and 5 bases from J, the junction contained 4 bases not matched to a gene. Germline assignment: CDR1 EGSNGY and CDR2 YDSYNSKV. DNA of the CDR3: TGTGCCACCTGGGACGGGTTAGATTATAAGAAACTCTTT. Translated, it gives CATWDGLDYKKLF.

This clone is medium-sized by share. The gene calls are TRGV8 and TRGJ1 or TRGJ2. TCRdb gives no J gene; it was assigned here by matching the DNA to germline. The CDR3 is 13 residues long. Germline V gives CDR1 VENAVY, CDR2 YDSYNSRV. V shed 3 bases and J 3 bases; nucleotides not matched to a gene: 5. As DNA, the CDR3 is TGTGCCACCTGGGATTGGGGTTATTATAAGAAACTCTTT. Amino acids: CATWDWGYYKKLF.

This clone ranks as medium-sized. The chain joins TRGV11 to TRGJ1 or TRGJ2. TCRdb lists no J gene, so it was determined here by aligning the DNA to germline. TRGV11 counts as an open reading frame of uncertain function. The CDR3 contains 16 residues. After removal of 0 bases from V and 2 bases from J, the junction contained 7 bases not matched to a gene. The DNA for the CDR3 is TGTGCCTGCTGGATTAGGCACGGTTTCTATTATTATAAGAAACTCTTT. The encoded protein is CACWIRHGFYYYKKLF.

By share, this clone ranks as large. The chain combines TRGV10 with TRGJP1. In the absence of a J gene in TCRdb, the DNA was matched to germline to assign it here. TRGV10 has ORF status, its function being uncertain. The length of the CDR3 is 13 residues. V gave up 8 bases and J gave up 0 bases; unmatched junction bases: 1. For the CDR3, the DNA is TGTGCTGCGTGGGATACCACTGGTTGGTTCAAGATATTT. Residues: CAAWDTTGWFKIF.

This clone is labeled as medium-sized. This rearrangement joins TRGV4 to TRGJ1 or TRGJ2. The J gene is absent in TCRdb and was assigned here via DNA matching to germline. Trimming at V came to 0 bases and at J to 7 bases, leaving 6 bases not matched to a gene. The CDR3 is 13 residues long. Germline CDR1 and CDR2: EGSTGY and YDSYTSSV. The CDR3 region is CATWDGPVYKKLF. The CDR3 DNA sequence: TGTGCCACCTGGGATGGGCCAGTCTATAAGAAACTCTTT.

This clone was counted many times. This chain links TRGV9 with TRGJ1 or TRGJ2. TCRdb gives no J gene; it was assigned here by matching the DNA to germline. Unmatched junction bases numbered 5, after V lost 0 bases and J lost 3 bases. CDR3 length equals 14 residues. The germline gives CDR1 GITISATS, CDR2 ISYDGTV (reference sequence). The CDR3 is CALWEVLIYYKKLF. CDR3 nucleotide sequence: TGTGCCTTGTGGGAGGTGCTGATTTATTATAAGAAACTCTTT.

By share, this clone ranks as medium-sized (0.01 to 0.1%). The chain is built from TRGV4 and TRGJP1. TCRdb gives no J gene; it was assigned here by matching the DNA to germline. The CDR3 has 12 residues. The V and J ends lost 6 bases and 10 bases, in that order; junction bases with no gene match: 8. Germline V gene data show CDR1 as EGSTGY and CDR2 as YDSYTSSV. The CDR3: CATWPRLWFKIF. For the CDR3, the DNA is TGTGCCACCTGGCCGCGCCTTTGGTTCAAGATATTT.

By share, this clone ranks as medium-sized. The chain combines TRGV10 with TRGJ1 or TRGJ2. The J gene, left out of TCRdb, was set here by checking the DNA against germline. TRGV10 falls under the ORF class, with uncertain function. Losses at the gene ends were 8 bases for V and 6 bases for J; bases not matched to a gene: 11. CDR3 length: 13 residues. CDR3 nucleotide sequence: TGTGCTGCGTGGGATGCCCTGGGTTATAAGAAACTCTTT. Translation: CAAWDALGYKKLF.